These 18 T cell receptor beta chains came from one sample sequenced in a study of Ad26.COV2.S vaccination and SARS-CoV-2 variants. Sequencing was performed with immunoSEQ multiplex PCR; in TCRdb, only in-frame clones are kept and a portion is missing. The sample carries some 340,000 clones, about 85% recorded once. Treatment denoted: about 20 received Ad26.COV2.S at low or high dose, single or two shots; several received placebo; per-sample allocation not given. The study sampled participants on day 63 after the first vaccine or placebo injection. The sample was peripheral blood, taken in a trial of Ad26.COV2.S vaccine versus placebo. The receptors were sampled from a person aged 18 to 59 who received the Ad26.COV2.S COVID-19 vaccine or a placebo.

V usage is TRBV7-2 and J usage is TRBJ1-2; 7 bases match TRBD1. Germline V lookup: CDR1 SGHTA, CDR2 FQGNSA. Unmatched junction bases numbered 9, after V lost 6 bases and J lost 2 bases. The CDR3 extends over 15 amino acids. The CDR3 nucleotides read TGTGCCAGCAGTTCGACAGGGACGTCAAACTATGGCTACACCTTC. This codes for CASSSTGTSNYGYTF.

The chain joins TRBV19 to TRBJ1-5; a possible D gene is TRBD1 (5 bases). This CDR3 contains 15 residues. Per germline, CDR1 LNHDA and CDR2 SQIVND (reference sequence). Trimming stripped 6 bases from V and 1 base from J, with 13 bases between. The CDR3 spells CASSETEYSNQPQHF. Written as DNA, the CDR3 is TGTGCCAGTAGCGAGACAGAATACAGCAATCAGCCCCAGCATTTT.

In its sample, this clone was seen a few times. CDR3 sequence reads: CASSPGTGVTGELFF. Here the CDR3 DNA reads TGTGCCAGCAGTCCCGGGACAGGGGTCACCGGGGAGCTGTTTTTT. The chain links TRBV6-5 to TRBJ2-2, with 10 bases matching TRBD1. This CDR3 comprises 15 residues. The germline V gene encodes CDR1 MNHEY and CDR2 SVGAGI. The V segment lost 5 bases and the J segment 4 bases; nucleotides outside the gene matches: 4.

This clone has just one count. The V call is TRBV3-1 (or the pseudogene TRBV3-2), the J call TRBJ2-3, with TRBD2 matching over 7 bases. Per the germline V gene, CDR1 is LGHDT and CDR2 is YNNKEL (reference sequence). V lost 0 bases to trimming and J lost 2 bases; unmatched junction nucleotides: 8. The CDR3 totals 17 residues. This chain's CDR3 is CASSQDPGLRVTDTQYF. CDR3 bases: TGTGCCAGCAGCCAAGATCCGGGACTACGCGTCACAGATACGCAGTATTTT.

The V and J genes are TRBV7-2 and TRBJ1-2; the D is unclear. V was cut by 1 base and J by 3 bases, with 9 bases left in between. The germline CDR1 and CDR2 sequences are SGHTA and FQGNSA. The CDR3 covers 14 residues. The DNA for the CDR3 is TGTGCCAGCAGCTTAGACGTGGGAGACTATGGCTACACCTTC. Protein product: CASSLDVGDYGYTF.

V is TRBV7-9 and J is TRBJ1-2; D is uncertain. The CDR3 has 15 amino acids. In germline, CDR1 is SEHNR, CDR2 FQNEAQ (reference sequence). V lost 1 base to trimming and J lost 4 bases, with 13 bases between them. The CDR3 nucleotides are TGTGCCAGCAGCTTAGTTACGGCGACGGGCTATGGCTACACCTTC. Translated: CASSLVTATGYGYTF. The entire variable domain, with the rest obtained from reference TRBV7-9 and TRBJ1-2, is as follows: DTGVSQNPRHKITKRGQNVTFRCDPISEHNRLYWYRQTLGQGPEFLTYFQNEAQLEKSRLLSDRFSAERPKGSFSTLEIQRTEQGDSAMYLCASSLVTATGYGYTFGSGTRLTVV.

This sequence joins TRBV5-1 and TRBJ1-5, with TRBD1 identical over 8 bases. V shed 0 bases, J shed 7 bases, and the junction held 6 bases outside the gene matches. Germline V lookup: CDR1 SGHRS, CDR2 YFSETQ. The CDR3 totals 15 residues. The CDR3 region has the DNA TGCGCCAGCAGCTTGGTCCCAGGGGGCATACAGCCCCAGCATTTT. As protein: CASSLVPGGIQPQHF.

This clone was observed a few times. The CDR3 region has the DNA TGTGCCAGCAGTCCACGGACCCCCAGTTATGGCTACACCTTC. The encoded protein is CASSPRTPSYGYTF. The chain couples TRBV6-5 to TRBJ1-2; D gene ambiguous. From germline, CDR1 is MNHEY and CDR2 SVGAGI. With 5 bases removed from V and 5 bases from J, the gap between germline ends came to 15 bases. The CDR3 has 14 amino acids.

The rearrangement joins TRBV6-2 or TRBV6-3 to TRBJ2-7; no definite D call. CDR3 length: 11 amino acids. Germline assignment: CDR1 MNHEY and CDR2 SVGEGT. The V end lost 6 bases, the J end lost 3 bases, and 6 bases lay between the germline ends. Written as DNA, the CDR3 is TGTGCCAGCAGCACATTCTACGAGCAGTACTTC. This encodes CASSTFYEQYF.

The rearrangement joins TRBV7-8 to TRBJ2-2, with TRBD1 matching over 9 bases. Germline values: CDR1 SGHVS, CDR2 FQNEAQ. Trimming removed 5 bases from V and 4 bases from J; junction bases left unmatched: 5. CDR3 size: 15 residues. CDR3: CASSRDRVGTGELFF. The CDR3, as DNA: TGTGCCAGCAGCCGGGACAGGGTGGGCACCGGGGAGCTGTTTTTT.

This chain uses TRBV29-1 with TRBJ1-1; possible D gene TRBD1, 5 bases. Trimming shortened V by 5 bases and J by 5 bases, and 6 bases separated the two germline ends. CDR1 is SQVTM, CDR2 ANQGSEA, per germline. The length of the CDR3 is 10 residues. This chain's CDR3 is CSVKGTEAFF. For the CDR3, the DNA is TGCAGCGTTAAGGGGACTGAAGCTTTCTTT.

Here the CDR3 DNA reads TGTGCCAGCAGTTTCGGACAGGGAGTTGAGCAGTACTTC. Its protein is CASSFGQGVEQYF. J is TRBJ2-7 and V is TRBV27, with 8 nucleotides matching TRBD1. The V segment lost 3 bases and the J segment 7 bases; nucleotides outside the gene matches: 5. This CDR3 region has 13 residues. CDR1 is MNHEY, CDR2 SMNVEV, per germline (reference sequence).

This clone turned up a few times. The rearrangement links TRBV7-2 to TRBJ1-6; D is uncertain. This CDR3 comprises 12 residues. Trimming took 4 bases from V and 6 from J, leaving 4 bases between them. Germline CDR1 reads SGHTA; CDR2 reads FQGNSA. DNA of the CDR3: TGTGCCAGCAGCTCTTTTAATTCACCCCTCCACTTT. Translation: CASSSFNSPLHF. Together with reference TRBV7-2 and TRBJ1-6, the CDR3 gives the full variable domain: GAGVSQSPSNKVTEKGKDVELRCDPISGHTALYWYRQSLGQGLEFLIYFQGNSAPDKSGLPSDRFSAERTGGSVSTLTIQRTQQEDSAVYLCASSSFNSPLHFGNGTRLTVT.

With regard to this clone: One end of the junction fails to match germline, which may point to a read error. V usage is TRBV18 and J usage is TRBJ2-7, with 7 bases that match TRBD1. The CDR3 contains 12 residues. Germline lookup yields CDR1 KGHSH and CDR2 LQKENI. The CDR3: CASSPSGTVANF. In DNA form, the CDR3 reads TGTGCCAGCTCACCTTCTGGGACAGTAGCTAACTTC.

The gene calls are TRBV5-4 and TRBJ2-5; D may be TRBD1 (6 bases). The V and J ends lost 0 bases and 5 bases respectively, with 17 bases between them. This CDR3 is 16 amino acids long. Germline assignment: CDR1 SGHNT and CDR2 YYREEE (reference sequence). The CDR3: CASSLGGLTLRETQYF. The CDR3 nucleotides read TGTGCCAGCAGCTTGGGGGGGCTTACCCTCCGGGAGACCCAGTACTTC.

The chain has TRBV29-1 and TRBJ2-7; TRBD1 is a possible D gene (6 bases). The CDR3 covers 14 residues. V dropped 4 bases and J dropped 7 bases, with 20 bases sitting between them. Germline CDR1 and CDR2: SQVTM and ANQGSEA. Here the CDR3 DNA reads TGCAGCGTTGCTTCAGGACAGCGAGTTCGAGAGCAGTACTTC. It encodes CSVASGQRVREQYF.

The V call is TRBV7-2, the J call TRBJ1-2; 7 nucleotides agree with TRBD1. V gave up 0 bases and J gave up 2 bases; unmatched junction bases: 6. CDR1 and CDR2 (germline): SGHTA, FQGNSA. The CDR3 covers 16 residues. The CDR3 here is CASSLAATGTNYGYTF. In DNA form, the CDR3 reads TGTGCCAGCAGCTTAGCTGCGACAGGGACGAACTATGGCTACACCTTC.

The V gene is TRBV4-1, the J gene TRBJ1-2; perhaps TRBD1 as D (6 bases). Trimming took 4 bases from V and 8 from J, leaving 20 bases between them. The CDR3 is 15 residues long. The germline gives CDR1 MGHRA, CDR2 YSYEKL. The CDR3 DNA sequence: TGCGCCAGCAGCCGCAGGACAGACAACATGCGGGGCTACACCTTC. This translates into CASSRRTDNMRGYTF.